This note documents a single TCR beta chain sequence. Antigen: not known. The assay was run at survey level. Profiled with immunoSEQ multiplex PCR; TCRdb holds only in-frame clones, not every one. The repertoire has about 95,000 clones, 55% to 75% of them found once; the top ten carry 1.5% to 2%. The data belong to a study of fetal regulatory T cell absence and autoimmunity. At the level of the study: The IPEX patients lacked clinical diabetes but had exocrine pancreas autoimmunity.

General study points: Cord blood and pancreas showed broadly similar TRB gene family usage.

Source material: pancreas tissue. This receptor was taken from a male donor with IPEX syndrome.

The CDR3 DNA sequence: TGTGCCAGCAGATTTTTGGCGGGACTAGGCTATATCCAAGAGACCCAGTACTTC. Translating it yields CASRFLAGLGYIQETQYF. The chain uses TRBV2 and TRBJ2-5, with TRBD2 matching over 8 bases. J was trimmed by 1 base and V by 6 bases; bases with no gene match: 16. Germline V CDR1 and CDR2: SNHLY, FYNNEI. The CDR3 contains 18 residues.